This TCR beta chain was identified in a study of Ad26.COV2.S vaccination and SARS-CoV-2 variants. Study in general: Ad26.COV2.S shots went into the muscle once or twice, 56 days apart. The study's findings and limits: Analyses of TCR breadth and depth may have underestimated total T cell responses. Breadth of non-spike TCRs did not differ between vaccinees and placebo recipients. Breadth, reportedly substantial, characterized the spike-specific CD8+ and CD4+ T cell responses after vaccination.

Generated by immunoSEQ multiplex PCR, the TCRdb table keeps only in-frame clones and is missing some. The table lists roughly 250,000 clones, around 88% of them singletons. A remark on this clone: What it binds is not known.

Treatment specified: about 20 received Ad26.COV2.S at low or high dose, single or two shots; a few received placebo; per-sample allocation not given. Sampling was performed 63 days after the first vaccine or placebo injection. This CDR3 spans 16 amino acids. The germline CDR1 and CDR2 sequences are SEHNR and FQNEAQ (reference sequence). With 3 bases removed from V and 0 bases from J, the gap between germline ends came to 13 bases. The receptor comes from a person aged 18-60 years who received the Ad26.COV2.S COVID-19 vaccine or a placebo. The source material was peripheral blood, sampled in a trial of Ad26.COV2.S vaccine versus placebo. The chain couples TRBV7-9 to TRBJ2-3; no clear D. CDR3: CASSLLLGSSTDTQYF. The CDR3 nucleotides read TGTGCCAGCAGCTTGTTACTGGGCTCTAGCACAGATACGCAGTATTTT. Together with reference TRBV7-9 and TRBJ2-3, the CDR3 gives the full variable domain: DTGVSQNPRHKITKRGQNVTFRCDPISEHNRLYWYRQTLGQGPEFLTYFQNEAQLEKSRLLSDRFSAERPKGSFSTLEIQRTEQGDSAMYLCASSLLLGSSTDTQYFGPGTRLTVL.